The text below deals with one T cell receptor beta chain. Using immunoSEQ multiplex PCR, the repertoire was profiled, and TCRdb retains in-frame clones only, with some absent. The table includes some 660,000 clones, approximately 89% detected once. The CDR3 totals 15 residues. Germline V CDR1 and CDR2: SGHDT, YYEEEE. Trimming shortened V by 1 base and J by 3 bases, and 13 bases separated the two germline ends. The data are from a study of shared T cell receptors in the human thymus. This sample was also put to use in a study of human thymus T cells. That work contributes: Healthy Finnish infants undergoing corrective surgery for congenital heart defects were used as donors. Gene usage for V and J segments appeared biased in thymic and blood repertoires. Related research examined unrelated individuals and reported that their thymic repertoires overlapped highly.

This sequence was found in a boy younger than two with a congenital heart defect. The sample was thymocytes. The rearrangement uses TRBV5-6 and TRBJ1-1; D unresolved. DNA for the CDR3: TGTGCCAGCAGCTTGAGAGGCCCTTTGGACACTGAAGCTTTCTTT. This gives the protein CASSLRGPLDTEAFF.